Following are 3 T cell receptor beta chains from one sample sequenced in a study of PD-L1 blockade in urothelial cancer. TCRdb keeps only in-frame clones here, not all; method: immunoSEQ multiplex PCR. The table records approximately 120,000 clones, 86% of them present only once. Time point in this sample: peripheral blood 6 weeks after treatment start. This material consisted of PBMCs, taken around atezolizumab (anti-PD-L1) treatment. These receptors were taken from a man aged 45-65 years with urothelial cancer.

J is TRBJ2-7 and V is TRBV11-2, with a weak D call TRBD2 (6 bases). This CDR3 has 15 residues. Germline loops: CDR1 SGHAT, CDR2 FQNNGV. Trimming removed 1 base at V and 3 bases at J, with 13 bases between. CDR3: CASSLGVGRGYEQYF. The DNA for the CDR3 is TGTGCCAGCAGCTTAGGGGTCGGGAGAGGCTACGAGCAGTACTTC. Drawing the rest from reference TRBV11-2 and TRBJ2-7, the complete variable domain is EAGVAQSPRYKIIEKRQSVAFWCNPISGHATLYWYQQILGQGPKLLIQFQNNGVVDDSQLPKDRFSAERLKGVDSTLKIQPAKLEDSAVYLCASSLGVGRGYEQYFGPGTRLTVT.

V is TRBV10-2 and J is TRBJ2-1; the D gene is possibly TRBD1 (6 bases). Trimming removed 6 bases at V and 12 bases at J, with 24 bases between. CDR1 is WSHSY and CDR2 is SAAADI in the germline V gene. The CDR3 has 15 residues. The CDR3 protein is CASRRNGQTLGGQFF. For the CDR3, the DNA is TGCGCCAGCAGGCGGAACGGACAGACCCTTGGGGGGCAGTTCTTC.

The J gene is TRBJ2-3, the V gene TRBV7-2; 10 bases map to TRBD2. The V gene end was trimmed by 4 bases and the J gene end by 1 base; junction bases not matched to a gene: 5. Germline-derived CDR1 and CDR2 are SGHTA and FQGNSA. This CDR3 is 16 amino acids long. Here the CDR3 DNA reads TGTGCCAGCAGCTCCGCCGGGACTAGCGGCACAGATACGCAGTATTTT. Translation gives CASSSAGTSGTDTQYF.